A single sample gave rise to the 29 T cell receptor beta chains below, sequenced in a study of type 1 and type 2 diabetes patients. PCR was run on genomic DNA. Amplification of the beta chain CDR3 used 30 forward and 13 reverse multiplex primers. TCRdb re-analysed the multiplex PCR reads in MiXCR, keeping a single row per CDR3 protein. The sample contains more than 250,000 distinct CDR3 sequences, around 47% of which appear only once. Material: peripheral blood mononuclear cells (PBMCs). The receptors here all came from a man aged 18 to 30 with type 2 diabetes.

The table lists this clonotype with a few counts. The chain employs TRBV2 and TRBJ1-5; D not resolved. Per germline, CDR1 SNHLY and CDR2 FYNNEI. The length of the CDR3 is 13 residues. Trimming cost V 0 bases and J 5 bases, with 5 bases left between them. Here the CDR3 DNA reads TGTGCCAGCAGTGAAGCGGTTTATCAGCCCCAGCATTTT. Residues: CASSEAVYQPQHF.

This clonotype has a handful of counts. The rearrangement joins TRBV29-1 to TRBJ1-2; D unresolved. Germline V lookup: CDR1 SQVTM, CDR2 ANQGSEA. The V end was cut by 3 bases, the J end by 1 base, with 3 bases between. This CDR3 region has 11 residues. CDR3 sequence reads: CSVEFNYGYTF. The CDR3 DNA reads as TGCAGCGTTGAGTTTAACTATGGCTACACCTTC. Complete variable domain (other parts from reference TRBV29-1 and TRBJ1-2): SAVISQKPSRDICQRGTSLTIQCQVDSQVTMMFWYRQQPGQSLTLIATANQGSEATYESGFVIDKFPISRPNLTFSTLTVSNMSPEDSSIYLCSVEFNYGYTFGSGTRLTVV.

The chain has TRBV4-1 and TRBJ2-1, with no clear D. Germline V CDR1 and CDR2: MGHRA, YSYEKL. CDR3 length: 16 residues. Trimming removed 1 base at V and 0 bases at J, with 10 bases between. The CDR3 DNA sequence: TGCGCCAGCAGCCAAGTGGGTAAAAGCTCCTACAATGAGCAGTTCTTC. Residues: CASSQVGKSSYNEQFF.

This clonotype has a handful of counts. The V gene is TRBV19, the J gene TRBJ2-1, with no clear D. Trimming took off 3 bases at V and 0 bases at J, with 9 bases between the two ends. Germline V lookup: CDR1 LNHDA, CDR2 SQIVND (reference sequence). The CDR3 sequence is 15 residues long. The chain's CDR3 is CASSIGSNSYNEQFF. The DNA of the CDR3 is TGTGCCAGTAGTATTGGATCCAACTCCTACAATGAGCAGTTCTTC. Filled out from reference TRBV19 and TRBJ2-1, the complete variable domain reads DGGITQSPKYLFRKEGQNVTLSCEQNLNHDAMYWYRQDPGQGLRLIYYSQIVNDFQKGDIAEGYSVSREKKESFPLTVTSAQKNPTAFYLCASSIGSNSYNEQFFGPGTRLTVL.

This clonotype has more than one count but fewer than ten. This sequence joins TRBV19 and TRBJ1-2; D gene unclear. The germline V and J ends were trimmed by 10 bases and 4 bases, with 13 bases remaining between them. The CDR3 extends over 12 amino acids. Looked up from germline, CDR1 is LNHDA and CDR2 is SQIVND (reference sequence). In DNA form, the CDR3 reads TGTGCCACCTCGGCCAGACCCTATGGCTACACCTTC. Protein: CATSARPYGYTF.

The gene calls are TRBV7-2 and TRBJ2-3, with TRBD1 as a possible D gene (6 bases). There are 15 residues in the CDR3. V was cut by 5 bases and J by 4 bases, with 16 bases left in between. Germline loops: CDR1 SGHTA, CDR2 FQGNSA. CDR3 DNA: TGTGCCAGCAGCAAGGGGGACGGGTTACCAGATACGCAGTATTTT. Translated, it gives CASSKGDGLPDTQYF.

This chain links TRBV12-3 or TRBV12-4 with TRBJ2-2, with TRBD2 identical over 7 bases. The V and J ends lost 4 bases and 2 bases, in that order; junction bases with no gene match: 10. The CDR3 has 17 residues. CDR3 sequence reads: CASSSFRGGANTGELFF. The DNA of the CDR3 is TGTGCCAGCAGTTCTTTCCGGGGAGGGGCTAACACCGGGGAGCTGTTTTTT.

This clonotype occurred a few times. The chain combines TRBV20-1 with TRBJ1-1, with D maybe TRBD1 (6 bases). The CDR3 runs to 13 residues. Germline CDR1 reads DFQATT; CDR2 reads SNEGSKA (reference sequence). The CDR3 protein is CSANRENTFEAFF. CDR3 nucleotide sequence: TGCAGCGCAAACAGGGAGAACACCTTTGAAGCTTTCTTT.

There are a few counts of this clonotype. The chain couples TRBV24-1 to TRBJ1-1, with D maybe TRBD1 (5 bases). CDR1 is KGHDR and CDR2 is SFDVKD in the germline V gene. This CDR3 has 13 residues. V was clipped by 5 bases and J by 4 bases, with 10 bases between them. CDR3 loop: CATSGGGSTEAFF. CDR3 nucleotide sequence: TGTGCCACCAGTGGGGGGGGGAGCACTGAAGCTTTCTTT.

This clonotype was counted ten times or more. The gene calls are TRBV12-3 or TRBV12-4 and TRBJ2-7; perhaps TRBD2 as D (6 bases). This CDR3 spans 12 amino acids. V was shortened by 5 bases and J by 4 bases, with 9 bases between the two germline ends. In DNA, the CDR3 is TGTGCCAGCAGTGCCGGGAGTTACGAGCAGTACTTC. Protein sequence: CASSAGSYEQYF.

The chain recombines TRBV7-3 with TRBJ2-7; TRBD2 aligns across 8 bases. The CDR3 covers 17 residues. The V gene's germline CDR1 is SGHTA and CDR2 FQGTGA. V was pared by 0 bases and J by 4 bases, with 11 bases of the junction left unmatched. CDR3 coding DNA: TGTGCCAGCAGCTTAACCCCTCCGGGAGGGTTGGGGTACGAGCAGTACTTC. It codes for CASSLTPPGGLGYEQYF.

V usage is TRBV10-3 and J usage is TRBJ2-7; 10 positions match TRBD1. Germline trimming cut 6 bases from V and 2 bases from J; bases unmatched to any gene: 10. Germline V gene lookup returns CDR1 ENHRY and CDR2 SYGVKD. The CDR3 consists of 16 residues. The CDR3 DNA follows: TGTGCCATCAGCCCCCCTCCGGGACAGGGGACCTACGAGCAGTACTTC. It translates to CAISPPPGQGTYEQYF.

This clonotype came up a few times. V and J are TRBV30 and TRBJ1-1; D is uncertain. Trimming removed 4 bases from V and 0 bases from J, with 6 bases in between. There are 12 residues in the CDR3. Looked up from germline, CDR1 is GTSNPN and CDR2 is SVGIG (reference sequence). CDR3 sequence: CAWIGMNTEAFF. The CDR3 nucleotides read TGTGCCTGGATAGGAATGAACACTGAAGCTTTCTTT.

This clonotype was picked up a small number of times. The chain uses TRBV11-2 and TRBJ2-5, with D maybe TRBD2 (7 bases). Germline V CDR1 and CDR2: SGHAT, FQNNGV. The V gene lost 5 bases and the J gene lost 5 bases, with 21 bases spanning the gap. The CDR3 spans 16 residues. CDR3: CASSHPVGGADETQYF. The CDR3 bases are TGTGCCAGCAGCCACCCTGTGGGGGGGGCTGACGAGACCCAGTACTTC.

V usage is TRBV7-3 and J usage is TRBJ1-5, with a possible D match to TRBD1 (6 bases). The germline V and J ends were trimmed by 2 bases and 7 bases, with 18 bases remaining between them. CDR3 length: 16 amino acids. In germline, CDR1 is SGHTA, CDR2 FQGTGA. CDR3 loop: CASSLGWGARRQPQHF. CDR3 DNA: TGTGCCAGCAGCTTAGGCTGGGGGGCTCGGCGACAGCCCCAGCATTTT.

The chain combines TRBV7-6 with TRBJ2-1; TRBD2 might be the D (6 bases). The V gene lost 4 bases and the J gene lost 7 bases, with 17 bases spanning the gap. The CDR3 consists of 15 residues. CDR1 is SGHVS, CDR2 FNYEAQ, per germline. DNA of the CDR3: TGTGCCAGCAGCTCCGAAGCGGGCCCGGCGAATGAGCAGTTCTTC. Amino acid sequence: CASSSEAGPANEQFF.

In its sample, this clonotype was seen once. The chain couples TRBV19 to TRBJ2-1, with 7 bases identical to TRBD2. The CDR3 length is 12 residues. Germline V CDR1 and CDR2: LNHDA, SQIVND (reference sequence). CDR3 loop: CATSEKYNEQFF. DNA for the CDR3: TGTGCTACTAGCGAAAAGTACAATGAGCAGTTCTTC.

In its sample, this clonotype was seen a few times. The chain recombines TRBV20-1 with TRBJ1-6; D is unresolved. The CDR3 has 16 amino acids. V shed 2 bases and J shed 8 bases, with 19 bases lying between them. Looked up from germline, CDR1 is DFQATT and CDR2 is SNEGSKA (reference sequence). CDR3: CSARPDDGMTYSPLHF. CDR3 coding DNA: TGCAGTGCTAGACCGGACGACGGGATGACCTATTCACCCCTCCACTTT.

This clonotype was seen only a few times. The chain has TRBV10-3 and TRBJ2-5; D is perhaps TRBD1 or TRBD2 (5 bases each). V was clipped by 3 bases and J by 0 bases, with 14 bases between them. The germline V gene has CDR1 ENHRY and CDR2 SYGVKD. The CDR3 is 16 residues long. This chain's CDR3 is CAISDRAGTYQETQYF. The CDR3 coding sequence is TGTGCCATCAGTGACCGGGCAGGGACGTACCAAGAGACCCAGTACTTC.

V and J are TRBV19 and TRBJ2-5; 10 nucleotides align to TRBD2. The germline V gene has CDR1 LNHDA and CDR2 SQIVND (reference sequence). The CDR3 extends over 19 amino acids. V dropped 4 bases and J dropped 5; count of bases not matched to a gene: 19. The CDR3 nucleotides are TGTGCCAGTAGTACACGTAAGCGGGAGGGTAGATTCTATCGGGAGACCCAGTACTTC. As protein: CASSTRKREGRFYRETQYF. Filled out from reference TRBV19 and TRBJ2-5, the complete variable domain reads DGGITQSPKYLFRKEGQNVTLSCEQNLNHDAMYWYRQDPGQGLRLIYYSQIVNDFQKGDIAEGYSVSREKKESFPLTVTSAQKNPTAFYLCASSTRKREGRFYRETQYFGPGTRLLVL.

Concerning this clonotype itself: The junction does not match germline at one end; this may be a read error. This chain uses TRBV13 with TRBJ2-3; D gene ambiguous. Per germline, CDR1 PRHDT and CDR2 FYEKMQ (reference sequence). The CDR3 covers 14 residues. DNA for the CDR3: TGCGCCAGCAGCGTAGAGGCATTCACAGATACGCAGTATTTT. It specifies CASSVEAFTDTQYF.

The CDR3 bases are TGTGCCACCAGCAGAGCCAGACAGGGGGCGCAGTTCTTC. Translated: CATSRARQGAQFF. This chain joins TRBV15 and TRBJ2-1; TRBD1 matches 10 bases. The CDR3 has 13 amino acids. V was pared by 1 base and J by 12 bases, with 3 bases of the junction left unmatched. Germline values: CDR1 LNHNV, CDR2 YYDKDF (reference sequence). The variable domain in full, completed from reference TRBV15 and TRBJ2-1, reads DAMVIQNPRYQVTQFGKPVTLSCSQTLNHNVMYWYQQKSSQAPKLLFHYYDKDFNNEADTPDNFQSRRPNTSFCFLDIRSPGLGDTAMYLCATSRARQGAQFFGPGTRLTVL.

V usage is TRBV6-6 and J usage is TRBJ1-2; D perhaps matches TRBD1 (6 bases). The CDR3 has 15 residues. Germline V gives CDR1 MNHNY, CDR2 SVGAGI (reference sequence). The V end lost 5 bases, the J end lost 5 bases, and 18 bases lay between the germline ends. The CDR3 DNA sequence: TGTGCCAGCAGTGACGGGGGGGGCGCGCGATATGGCTACACCTTC. It is translated as CASSDGGGARYGYTF.

The chain joins TRBV9 to TRBJ1-2, with 7 bases lining up with TRBD1. The CDR3 contains 12 residues. CDR1 is SGDLS and CDR2 is YYNGEE in the germline V gene. Losses at the gene ends were 6 bases for V and 5 bases for J; bases not matched to a gene: 4. In DNA form, the CDR3 reads TGTGCCAGCAACTCGGACAGGTATGGCTACACCTTC. Protein product: CASNSDRYGYTF.

This clonotype has more than one count but fewer than ten. The rearrangement links TRBV12-3 or TRBV12-4 to TRBJ2-1; D is possibly TRBD1 or TRBD2 (5 bases each). The V gene lost 2 bases and the J gene lost 5 bases, with 7 bases spanning the gap. CDR3 length: 13 amino acids. As DNA, the CDR3 is TGTGCCAGCAGTTTAATGGGGGACAATGAGCAGTTCTTC. Translation: CASSLMGDNEQFF.

A remark on this clonotype: The junction does not match germline at one end; this may be a read error. The chain couples TRBV15 to TRBJ2-5, with a tentative D call TRBD2 (6 bases). The J call may be wrong; the DNA end is better matched by TRBJ2-4. The CDR3 consists of 17 residues. CDR1 and CDR2 (germline): LNHNV, YYDKDF (reference sequence). CDR3: CATSRDREIQAKNIQYF. CDR3 DNA sequence: TGTGCCACCAGCCGAGATCGGGAGATACAAGCCAAAAACATTCAGTACTTC.

Comments on this clonotype: One end of the junction fails to match germline, which may point to a read error. J is TRBJ2-7 and V is TRBV6-5; D is unresolved. Germline V gene data show CDR1 as MNHEY and CDR2 as SVGAGI. The CDR3 runs to 13 residues. This CDR3 reads CASSPSDSCEQYF. In DNA, the CDR3 is TGTGCCAGCAGTCCGAGCGATTCCTGCGAGCAGTACTTC.

The chain employs TRBV19 and TRBJ2-7, with 10 bases fitting TRBD1. This CDR3 is 14 amino acids long. The germline V gene has CDR1 LNHDA and CDR2 SQIVND (reference sequence). The J segment lost 4 bases and the V segment lost 6 bases, leaving 6 bases of the junction unmatched. As DNA, the CDR3 is TGTGCCAGTAGCGGGACAGGGGATAAGTACGAGCAGTACTTC. Protein sequence: CASSGTGDKYEQYF.

With respect to this clonotype: With a much larger clone just one base away, this may be a read error. This chain joins TRBV11-2 and TRBJ2-7; maybe TRBD1 (6 bases). The CDR3 length is 15 residues. The ends were cut back, 5 bases at V and 6 bases at J, with 20 bases in the middle. Germline V CDR1 and CDR2: SGHAT, FQNNGV. The CDR3 bases are TGTGCCAGCAGCGCGGACGCGGACAGACCTGCCGAGCAGTACTTC. As protein: CASSADADRPAEQYF. Supplemented by reference TRBV11-2 and TRBJ2-7, the full variable domain reads EAGVAQSPRYKIIEKRQSVAFWCNPISGHATLYWYQQILGQGPKLLIQFQNNGVVDDSQLPKDRFSAERLKGVDSTLKIQPAKLEDSAVYLCASSADADRPAEQYFGPGTRLTVT.